Presented here are 13 T cell receptor beta chains from one specimen sequenced in a study of cytomegalovirus exposure and HLA in healthy donors. PCR employed 60 Vbeta and 13 Jbeta primers. Sequenced by immunoSEQ multiplex PCR; TCRdb stores in-frame clones only, minus some. The sample shows roughly 43,000 clones, roughly 80% of them seen only once. The sequencing input was PBMCs. These receptor sequences come from a man between 25 and 39 years old in good health and CMV-seronegative.

The gene calls are TRBV5-8 and TRBJ1-4, with a tentative D call TRBD1 (6 bases). From germline, CDR1 is SGHTS and CDR2 YDEGEE. This CDR3 has 14 residues. Trimming removed 2 bases from V and 6 bases from J, with 11 bases in between. The CDR3 protein is CASSFGQLDEKLFF. The CDR3 DNA is TGTGCCAGCAGCTTTGGACAGTTGGATGAAAAACTGTTTTTT.

V and J are TRBV11-2 and TRBJ2-1; TRBD2 matches 11 bases. CDR1 SGHAT and CDR2 FQNNGV come from the germline V gene. J gave up 5 bases and V 5 bases, and 5 bases lay outside the gene matches. This CDR3 is built from 15 residues. The CDR3 loop reads CASSRSGRADNEQFF. In DNA form, the CDR3 reads TGTGCCAGCAGCCGTAGCGGGAGGGCGGACAATGAGCAGTTCTTC.

The rearrangement links TRBV25-1 to TRBJ2-7; tentative D call: TRBD1 (5 bases). CDR1 and CDR2 from the germline V gene are MGHDK and SYGVNS. Trimming shortened V by 2 bases and J by 2 bases, and 7 bases separated the two germline ends. This CDR3 has 13 residues. The CDR3 DNA reads as TGTGCCAGCAGTGAAGCAGGGACCTACGAGCAGTACTTC. It codes for CASSEAGTYEQYF.

J is TRBJ2-1 and V is TRBV5-1; D is possibly TRBD1 (5 bases). Trimming took off 0 bases at V and 9 bases at J, with 19 bases between the two ends. This CDR3 has 16 residues. Germline assignment: CDR1 SGHRS and CDR2 YFSETQ. The CDR3 DNA is TGCGCCAGCAGCTTGGCAGGGCAGGGTTATTTGGGTGAGCAGTTCTTC. Translated: CASSLAGQGYLGEQFF.

The rearrangement joins TRBV10-2 to TRBJ2-1; tentatively, D is TRBD2 (5 bases). The CDR3 has 14 residues. The germline gives CDR1 WSHSY, CDR2 SAAADI. V gave up 1 base and J gave up 5 bases, with 9 bases separating them. CDR3 in amino acids: CASSEYGLHNEQFF. The CDR3 region has the DNA TGCGCCAGCAGTGAGTATGGACTGCACAATGAGCAGTTCTTC.

The CDR3 sequence is CASSEPLGASGISNTGELFF. The CDR3 nucleotides are TGCGCCAGCAGTGAACCTCTCGGGGCTAGCGGGATTTCGAACACCGGGGAGCTGTTTTTT. This chain connects TRBV10-1 to TRBJ2-2; 9 positions match TRBD2. Germline V gene sequence: CDR1 WNHNN, CDR2 SYGVQD (reference sequence). V dropped 3 bases and J dropped 0; count of bases not matched to a gene: 14. There are 20 residues in the CDR3.

This rearrangement joins TRBV7-2 to TRBJ2-7; D may be TRBD2 (6 bases). CDR3 size: 14 residues. V lost 1 base, J lost 1 base, and 8 bases lay in between. Germline CDR1 SGHTA, CDR2 FQGNSA. The CDR3 DNA follows: TGTGCCAGCAGCTTAGGCGGGATATCCTACGAGCAGTACTTC. It translates to CASSLGGISYEQYF.

This clone was seen more than once but under ten times. The chain couples TRBV5-1 to TRBJ2-3; 8 nucleotides line up with TRBD2. The J segment lost 3 bases and the V segment lost 7 bases, leaving 4 bases of the junction unmatched. The CDR3 runs to 13 residues. Germline CDR1 reads SGHRS; CDR2 reads YFSETQ. The CDR3 region has the DNA TGCGCCAGCGCGCCTAGCGGGACAGATACGCAGTATTTT. Encoded protein: CASAPSGTDTQYF.

The chain is built from TRBV7-6 and TRBJ2-3; 14 bases agree with TRBD2. Germline values: CDR1 SGHVS, CDR2 FNYEAQ. CDR3 size: 17 residues. Unmatched junction bases numbered 11, after V lost 11 bases and J lost 1 base. The CDR3 sequence is CAPPGTSGRGGTDTQYF. The CDR3 DNA is TGTGCCCCTCCCGGGACTAGCGGGAGAGGAGGCACAGATACGCAGTATTTT.

The genes are TRBV29-1 and TRBJ2-1, with 9 bases matching TRBD1. J lost 13 bases, V lost 3 bases, and 10 bases had no gene match. The germline gives CDR1 SQVTM, CDR2 ANQGSEA. This CDR3 region has 13 residues. In nucleotides, the CDR3 is TGCAGCGTTGACTCGGACAGGGGCAGTCGACAGTTCTTC. It translates to CSVDSDRGSRQFF.

The sample holds one count of this clone. The V and J genes are TRBV5-6 and TRBJ2-1; weak D call: TRBD1 (6 bases). Germline V CDR1 and CDR2: SGHDT, YYEEEE. The length of the CDR3 is 16 residues. V lost 4 bases, J lost 0 bases, and 14 bases lay in between. The CDR3 DNA follows: TGTGCCAGCAGCGTTATCAGGGGTATCTCCTACAATGAGCAGTTCTTC. The encoded protein is CASSVIRGISYNEQFF.

This clone was detected only a few times. The J gene is TRBJ1-5, the V gene TRBV2; D is unclear. Per the germline V gene, CDR1 is SNHLY and CDR2 is FYNNEI. The CDR3 covers 13 residues. V dropped 6 bases and J dropped 9 bases, with 15 bases sitting between them. CDR3 sequence: CASREGASRPQHF. Here the CDR3 DNA reads TGTGCCAGCAGAGAGGGAGCCTCTCGGCCCCAGCATTTT. The whole variable domain, remainder taken from reference TRBV2 and TRBJ1-5, is EPEVTQTPSHQVTQMGQEVILRCVPISNHLYFYWYRQILGQKVEFLVSFYNNEISEKSEIFDDQFSVERPDGSNFTLKIRSTKLEDSAMYFCASREGASRPQHFGDGTRLSIL.

On this clone itself: A read error may account for a junction end that differs from germline. For the CDR3, the DNA is TGCACCAGCAGCCAACGACAGGGGGCGACGGCGGGTTCACCCCTCCACTTT. The encoded protein is CTSSQRQGATAGSPLHF. The chain carries TRBV4-3 and TRBJ1-6, with 10 bases fitting TRBD1. The CDR3 sequence is 17 residues long. Germline V lookup: CDR1 LGHNA, CDR2 YSLEER.